This TCR beta chain was identified in a study of T cell repertoires in cytomegalovirus infection (dated by TCRdb to about 2019). Looking at the study overall: Alongside well-studied HLA-B-restricted epitopes, the peptide stimulations were aimed at recently identified HLA-C-restricted CMV epitopes, whose presentation resists viral immunomodulation. The HLA type of each donor mattered for the analysis, because public TCR beta signatures pointed to carriage of CMV infection along with the matching HLA type. What the study reported, not specific to this receptor: In both this cohort and an independent roughly 400-donor cohort, the cumulative frequency of public TCR beta family members distinguished carriers of CMV infection plus the relevant HLA type. The ex vivo response was dominated by HLA-C-restricted CMV-specific TCR beta clonotypes, and the single most frequent clonotype in two of eight donors was supplied by these HLA-C-restricted clonotypes.

Instrument on record: Illumina HiSeq 1500. TCRdb redid the processing of the public reads, applying fastp at Q25 and MiXCR, and retained in-frame beta chains. A single entry per CDR3 protein holds the most common genes and DNA from its merged rows. The table for this sample lists 900,000 to 950,000 distinct CDR3 sequences; around a third of them were counted only once. Of the sample, over 13% falls within the top ten clones. For this clonotype: Its cognate antigen has yet to be identified. The input lacks base qualities; no much larger clone sits a single base away.

The intended sense of this specimen's treatment or condition label: in vitro stimulation with specific CMV peptide epitopes to enrich CMV-specific T cells. Source: cultured CD8+ T cells from PBMCs, taken from culture after CMV antigen stimulation. The TCR was taken from a human donor in good health (CMV status not recorded). Some clones in this sample may be carry-over from other donors' samples.

The nucleotides are TGTGCCAGCAAAACAGGGCTCTCTGGGGCCAACGTCCTGACTTTC. Its translation reads: CASKTGLSGANVLTF. The rearranged segments are TRBV19 and TRBJ2-6; 6 matching bases give a weak D call of TRBD1. V lost 9 bases and J lost 0 bases; the stretch between them is 12 bases long. From a lookup of the germline V gene (reference sequence), CDR1 and CDR2 are LNHDA and SQIVND. From the cysteine up to the phenylalanine, the CDR3 has a length of 15 residues. Of the read, only the CDR3 DNA is kept; its 45 bases are in frame from base 1. When the CDR3 is completed using the reference TRBV19 and TRBJ2-6 genes on either side, the full variable domain is DGGITQSPKYLFRKEGQNVTLSCEQNLNHDAMYWYRQDPGQGLRLIYYSQIVNDFQKGDIAEGYSVSREKKESFPLTVTSAQKNPTAFYLCASKTGLSGANVLTFGAGSRLTVL.